The 12 T cell receptor beta chains presented below share a single source sample, sequenced in a study of T cell repertoires in cytomegalovirus infection (dated by TCRdb to the late 2010s). These receptors are not linked to any known antigen. The sample's treatment or condition label is to be understood as: in vitro stimulation with specific CMV peptide epitopes to enrich CMV-specific T cells. Sequencing was carried out with an Illumina HiSeq 1500. In-frame beta chains were kept once TCRdb had trimmed the public reads at Q25 with fastp and called clones with MiXCR. A single entry per CDR3 protein holds the most common genes and DNA from its merged rows. This sample has about 69,000 distinct CDR3 sequences in its table, and about 29% of those were observed once. The ten largest clones represent 50% to 65% of the sample. The sequencing here drew on CD8+ T cells from cultured PBMCs, taken from culture after CMV antigen stimulation. These receptors came from a human donor in good health (CMV status not recorded). Some clones in this sample may be carry-over from other donors' samples.

The rearrangement uses TRBV20-1 and TRBJ2-2; the D gene is possibly TRBD2 (5 bases). Germline assignment: CDR1 DFQATT and CDR2 SNEGSKA (reference sequence). The CDR3 spans 13 residues. This CDR3 is CSTRTVNTGELFF. The CDR3 coding sequence is TGCAGCACTAGGACGGTGAACACCGGGGAGCTGTTTTTT.

The chain uses TRBV15 and TRBJ1-2; possible D gene TRBD1, 5 bases. Trimming cost V 7 bases and J 3 bases, with 12 bases left between them. Germline CDR1 and CDR2: LNHNV and YYDKDF (reference sequence). The CDR3 covers 13 residues. CDR3 region: CATTGRDDYGYTF. The CDR3 nucleotides are TGTGCCACCACGGGCAGGGACGACTATGGCTACACCTTC.

This clonotype has just a few counts. The chain combines TRBV4-3 with TRBJ1-2, with D unresolved. Looked up from germline, CDR1 is LGHNA and CDR2 is YSLEER. Between the trimmed V and J ends, which lost 0 bases and 4 bases, there was a span of 15 bases. This CDR3 has 16 amino acids. The CDR3 nucleotides read TGCGCCAGCAGCCAAGATCGGTCGGTTGGTGGCTATGGCTACACCTTC. Translation: CASSQDRSVGGYGYTF.

A single count supports this clonotype. V is TRBV5-1 and J is TRBJ2-1; 7 nucleotides align to TRBD1. The CDR3 is 13 amino acids. The V gene's germline CDR1 is SGHRS and CDR2 YFSETQ. V gave up 3 bases and J gave up 5 bases; unmatched junction bases: 2. CDR3 bases: TGCGCCAGCAGCTCCCAGGGGGACAATGAGCAGTTCTTC. It specifies CASSSQGDNEQFF.

This clonotype occurred many times. For the CDR3, the DNA is TGTGCCACCAGTGACCTAGCAGGGACAGGGGACCGTCATGAGCAGTTCTTC. Protein product: CATSDLAGTGDRHEQFF. V gene TRBV24-1 combines with J gene TRBJ2-1; 10 bases align to TRBD1. This CDR3 spans 17 amino acids. CDR1 and CDR2 from the germline V gene are KGHDR and SFDVKD. V shed 4 bases and J 8 bases; nucleotides not matched to a gene: 13.

This clonotype has only one observation. Since a much larger clone is just one base distant, this may be a read error. V is TRBV7-8 and J is TRBJ2-3, with 10 nucleotides matching TRBD1. This CDR3 has 16 residues. Germline assignment: CDR1 SGHVS and CDR2 FQNEAQ. The CDR3 sequence is CANSSPGQGLEDTQYF. The DNA of the CDR3 is TGTGCCAACAGCTCCCCGGGACAGGGGTTAGAAGATACGCAGTATTTT.

In its sample, this clonotype was seen many times. CDR3 nucleotide sequence: TGTGCCAGCAGCTTAGTTGGTCCGGTACAGAAAGAGACCCAGTACTTC. It codes for CASSLVGPVQKETQYF. The gene calls are TRBV7-6 and TRBJ2-5; D not certain. V was pared by 1 base and J by 3 bases, with 15 bases between. The V gene's germline CDR1 is SGHVS and CDR2 FNYEAQ. This CDR3 has 16 amino acids.

J is TRBJ2-3 and V is TRBV7-6; the D gene is possibly TRBD2 (5 bases). Per germline, CDR1 SGHVS and CDR2 FNYEAQ. The germline V and J ends were trimmed by 3 bases and 0 bases, with 13 bases remaining between them. CDR3 length: 16 amino acids. The CDR3 here is CASSLVGGSSTDTQYF. CDR3 nucleotide sequence: TGTGCCAGCAGCTTGGTAGGAGGCTCTAGCACAGATACGCAGTATTTT.

This clonotype was counted between two and nine times. V is TRBV2 and J is TRBJ2-7; TRBD1 matches 7 bases. The V gene end was trimmed by 3 bases and the J gene end by 1 base; junction bases not matched to a gene: 6. Germline CDR1 and CDR2: SNHLY and FYNNEI. CDR3 length: 15 residues. This chain's CDR3 is CASSEWDSGSYEQYF. CDR3 DNA sequence: TGTGCCAGCAGTGAGTGGGACAGCGGATCCTACGAGCAGTACTTC. Drawing the rest from reference TRBV2 and TRBJ2-7, the complete variable domain is EPEVTQTPSHQVTQMGQEVILRCVPISNHLYFYWYRQILGQKVEFLVSFYNNEISEKSEIFDDQFSVERPDGSNFTLKIRSTKLEDSAMYFCASSEWDSGSYEQYFGPGTRLTVT.

This clonotype was counted only a few times. V gene TRBV6-5 combines with J gene TRBJ1-6; no definite D call. The CDR3 sequence is 15 residues long. Germline lookup yields CDR1 MNHEY and CDR2 SVGAGI. Between the trimmed V and J ends, which lost 0 bases and 8 bases, there was a span of 11 bases. The CDR3 DNA sequence: TGTGCCAGCAGTTACTCGACGCTGGCCGATTCACCCCTCCACTTT. Amino acids: CASSYSTLADSPLHF.

This clonotype was detected a few times. In nucleotides, the CDR3 is TGTGCCAGCAGCCCCGCCGCGTACAATGAGCAGTTCTTC. Translating gives CASSPAAYNEQFF. The V call is TRBV27, the J call TRBJ2-1; D is ambiguous. CDR3 length: 13 amino acids. V lost 6 bases, J lost 4 bases, and 10 bases lay in between. The V gene's germline CDR1 is MNHEY and CDR2 SMNVEV (reference sequence).

This clonotype was observed a handful of times. The V and J genes are TRBV27 and TRBJ1-1; D possibly corresponds to TRBD1 (6 bases). The CDR3 contains 15 residues. Trimming took 6 bases from V and 1 from J, leaving 15 bases between them. From germline, CDR1 is MNHEY and CDR2 SMNVEV (reference sequence). CDR3 sequence (DNA): TGTGCCAGCAGCCGAGCTGGGGACAAGAACACTGAAGCTTTCTTT. It translates to CASSRAGDKNTEAFF.